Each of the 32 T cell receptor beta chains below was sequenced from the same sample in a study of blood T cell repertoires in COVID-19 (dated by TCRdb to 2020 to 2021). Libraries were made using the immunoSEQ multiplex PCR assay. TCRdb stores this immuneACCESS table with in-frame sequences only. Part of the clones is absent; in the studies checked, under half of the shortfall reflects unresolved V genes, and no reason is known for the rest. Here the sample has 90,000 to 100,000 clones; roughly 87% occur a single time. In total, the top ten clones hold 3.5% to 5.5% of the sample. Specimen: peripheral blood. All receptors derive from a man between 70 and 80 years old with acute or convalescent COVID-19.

This chain's CDR3 is CASRHPPGQFSGNTIYF. The CDR3 DNA sequence: TGTGCCAGCAGACATCCTCCGGGACAGTTCTCTGGAAACACCATATATTTT. The chain is built from TRBV28 and TRBJ1-3; 7 nucleotides align to TRBD1. V gave up 6 bases and J gave up 0 bases; unmatched junction bases: 11. This CDR3 spans 17 amino acids. Germline V gives CDR1 MDHEN, CDR2 SYDVKM.

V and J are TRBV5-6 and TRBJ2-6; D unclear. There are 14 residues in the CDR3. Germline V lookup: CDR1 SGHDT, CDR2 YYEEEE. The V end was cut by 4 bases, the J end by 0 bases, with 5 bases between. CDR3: CASSTVSGANVLTF. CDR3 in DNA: TGTGCCAGCAGCACAGTCTCTGGGGCCAACGTCCTGACTTTC.

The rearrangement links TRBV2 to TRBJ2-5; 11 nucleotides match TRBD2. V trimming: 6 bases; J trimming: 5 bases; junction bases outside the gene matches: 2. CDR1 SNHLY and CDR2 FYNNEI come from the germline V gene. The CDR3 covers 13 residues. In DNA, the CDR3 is TGTGCCAGCAGGGGACTAGCGGCGGAGACCCAGTACTTC. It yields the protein CASRGLAAETQYF.

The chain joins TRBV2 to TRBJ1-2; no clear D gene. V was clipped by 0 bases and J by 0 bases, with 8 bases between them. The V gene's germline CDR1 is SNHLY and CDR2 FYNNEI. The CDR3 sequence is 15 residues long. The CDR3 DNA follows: TGTGCCAGCAGTGAAGCCCTGGGAGCTAACTATGGCTACACCTTC. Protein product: CASSEALGANYGYTF.

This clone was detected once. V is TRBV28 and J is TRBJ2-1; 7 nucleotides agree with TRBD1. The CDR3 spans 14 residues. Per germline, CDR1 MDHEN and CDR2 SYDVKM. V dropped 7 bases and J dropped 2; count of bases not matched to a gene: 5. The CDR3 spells CASTQGHTYNEQFF. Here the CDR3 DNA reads TGTGCCAGCACACAGGGGCATACCTACAATGAGCAGTTCTTC.

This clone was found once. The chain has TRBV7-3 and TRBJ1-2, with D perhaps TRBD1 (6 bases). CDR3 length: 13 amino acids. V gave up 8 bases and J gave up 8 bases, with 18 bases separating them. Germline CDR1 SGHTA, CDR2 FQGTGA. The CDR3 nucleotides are TGTGCCAGCGGCAGCGGGGGGGCTGGAGGCTACACCTTC. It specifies CASGSGGAGGYTF.

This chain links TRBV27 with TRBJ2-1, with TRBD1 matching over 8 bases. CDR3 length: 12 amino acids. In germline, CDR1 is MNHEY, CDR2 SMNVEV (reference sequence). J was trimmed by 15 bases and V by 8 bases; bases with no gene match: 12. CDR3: CASAQGARGTFF. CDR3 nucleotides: TGTGCCAGCGCTCAGGGGGCTAGGGGGACGTTCTTC.

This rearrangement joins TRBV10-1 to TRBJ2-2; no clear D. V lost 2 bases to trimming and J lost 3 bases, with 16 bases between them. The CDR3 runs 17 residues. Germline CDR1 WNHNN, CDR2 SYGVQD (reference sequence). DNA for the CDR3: TGCGCCAGCAGTGAGCGAAAAATTGGGCCCGACACCGGGGAGCTGTTTTTT. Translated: CASSERKIGPDTGELFF.

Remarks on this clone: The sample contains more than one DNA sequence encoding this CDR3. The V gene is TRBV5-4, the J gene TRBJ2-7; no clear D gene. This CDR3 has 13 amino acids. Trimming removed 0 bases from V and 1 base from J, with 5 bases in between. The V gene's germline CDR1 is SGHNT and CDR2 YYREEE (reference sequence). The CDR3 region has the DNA TGTGCCAGCAGCTTGGCAGGATCCTACGAGCAGTACTTC. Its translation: CASSLAGSYEQYF.

Here the CDR3 reads CSGHSGTQYF. The CDR3 bases are TGCAGCGGCCATTCGGGGACCCAGTACTTC. The chain uses TRBV29-1 and TRBJ2-5; unclear D gene. Germline CDR1 SQVTM, CDR2 ANQGSEA. V was trimmed by 7 bases and J by 7 bases, leaving 10 bases between them. CDR3 length: 10 residues.

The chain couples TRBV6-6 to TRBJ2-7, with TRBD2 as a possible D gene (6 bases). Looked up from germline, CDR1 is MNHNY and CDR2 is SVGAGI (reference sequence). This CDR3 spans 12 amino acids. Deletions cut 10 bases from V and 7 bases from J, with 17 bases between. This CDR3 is CATQDLAGEQYV. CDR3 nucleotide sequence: TGTGCCACCCAGGACCTCGCGGGAGAGCAGTACGTC.

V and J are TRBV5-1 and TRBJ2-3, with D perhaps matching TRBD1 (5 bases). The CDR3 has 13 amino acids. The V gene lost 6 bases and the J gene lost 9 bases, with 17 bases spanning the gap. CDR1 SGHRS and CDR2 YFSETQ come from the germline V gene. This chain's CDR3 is CASKETDLKTQYF. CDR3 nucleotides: TGCGCCAGCAAGGAGACAGACCTAAAGACGCAGTATTTT.

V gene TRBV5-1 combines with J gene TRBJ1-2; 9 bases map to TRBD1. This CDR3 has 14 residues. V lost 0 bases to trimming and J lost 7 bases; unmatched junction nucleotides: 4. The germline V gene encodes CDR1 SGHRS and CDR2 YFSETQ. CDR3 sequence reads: CASSLGYRGLGYTF. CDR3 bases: TGCGCCAGCAGCTTGGGGTACAGGGGGCTTGGCTACACCTTC.

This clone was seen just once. The CDR3 coding sequence is TGTGCCAGCAGTGGTTTGCGGGGGACCTACAATGAGCAGTTCTTC. This gives the protein CASSGLRGTYNEQFF. This chain links TRBV25-1 with TRBJ2-1; 7 bases fit TRBD2. Germline V gene data show CDR1 as MGHDK and CDR2 as SYGVNS. V gave up 4 bases and J gave up 2 bases; unmatched junction bases: 5. The CDR3 sequence is 15 residues long.

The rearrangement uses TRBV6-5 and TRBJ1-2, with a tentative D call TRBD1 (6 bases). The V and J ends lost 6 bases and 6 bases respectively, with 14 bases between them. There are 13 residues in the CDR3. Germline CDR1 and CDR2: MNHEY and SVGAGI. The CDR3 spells CASRQQGDDGYTF. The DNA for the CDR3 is TGTGCCAGCAGACAACAGGGTGATGATGGCTACACCTTC.

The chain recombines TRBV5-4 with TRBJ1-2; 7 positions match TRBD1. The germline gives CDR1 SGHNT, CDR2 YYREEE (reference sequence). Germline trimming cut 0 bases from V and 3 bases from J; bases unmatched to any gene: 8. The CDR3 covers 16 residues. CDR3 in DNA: TGTGCCAGCAGCTTGGGGTCTCGGACAGGAGACTATGGCTACACCTTC. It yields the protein CASSLGSRTGDYGYTF.

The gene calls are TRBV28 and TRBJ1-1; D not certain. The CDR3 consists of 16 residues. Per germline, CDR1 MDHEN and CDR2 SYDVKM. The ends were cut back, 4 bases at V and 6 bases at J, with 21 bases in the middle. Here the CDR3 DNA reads TGTGCCAGCAGTTCCCTCTCCCGCGGGGTAAAGGCTGAAGCTTTCTTT. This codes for CASSSLSRGVKAEAFF.

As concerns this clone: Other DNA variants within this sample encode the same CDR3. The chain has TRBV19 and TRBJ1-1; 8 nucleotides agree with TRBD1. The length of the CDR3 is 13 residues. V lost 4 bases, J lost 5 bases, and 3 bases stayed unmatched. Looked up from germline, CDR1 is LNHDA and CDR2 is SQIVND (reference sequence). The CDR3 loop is CASSTTGGTEAFF. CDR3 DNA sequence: TGTGCCAGTAGTACTACAGGGGGGACTGAAGCTTTCTTT.

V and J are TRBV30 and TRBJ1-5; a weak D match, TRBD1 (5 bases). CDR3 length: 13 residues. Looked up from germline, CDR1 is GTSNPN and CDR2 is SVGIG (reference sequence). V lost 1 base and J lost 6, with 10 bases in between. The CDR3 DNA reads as TGTGCCTGGAGTGGCGCCGGGGGTCAGCCCCAGCATTTT. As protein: CAWSGAGGQPQHF.

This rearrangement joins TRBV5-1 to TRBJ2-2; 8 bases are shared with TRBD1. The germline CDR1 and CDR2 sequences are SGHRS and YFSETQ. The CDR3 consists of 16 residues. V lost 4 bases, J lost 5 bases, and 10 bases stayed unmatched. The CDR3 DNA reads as TGCGCCAGCAGCGTACAGGGGGGTCAGGAAACCGGGGAGCTGTTTTTT. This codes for CASSVQGGQETGELFF. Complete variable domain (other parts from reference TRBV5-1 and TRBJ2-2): KAGVTQTPRYLIKTRGQQVTLSCSPISGHRSVSWYQQTPGQGLQFLFEYFSETQRNKGNFPGRFSGRQFSNSRSEMNVSTLELGDSALYLCASSVQGGQETGELFFGEGSRLTVL.

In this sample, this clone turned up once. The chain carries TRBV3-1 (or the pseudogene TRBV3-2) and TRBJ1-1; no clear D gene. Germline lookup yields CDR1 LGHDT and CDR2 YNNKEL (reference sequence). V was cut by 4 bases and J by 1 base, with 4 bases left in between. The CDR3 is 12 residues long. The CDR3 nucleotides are TGTGCCAGCAGCCGAGGGAACACTGAAGCTTTCTTT. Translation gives CASSRGNTEAFF.

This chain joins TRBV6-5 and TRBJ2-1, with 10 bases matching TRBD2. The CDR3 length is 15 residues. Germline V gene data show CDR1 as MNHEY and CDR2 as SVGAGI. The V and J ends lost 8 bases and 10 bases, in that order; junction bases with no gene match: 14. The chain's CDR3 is CASDALAGVIKEQFF. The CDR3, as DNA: TGTGCCAGCGACGCCCTAGCGGGGGTGATTAAGGAGCAGTTCTTC.

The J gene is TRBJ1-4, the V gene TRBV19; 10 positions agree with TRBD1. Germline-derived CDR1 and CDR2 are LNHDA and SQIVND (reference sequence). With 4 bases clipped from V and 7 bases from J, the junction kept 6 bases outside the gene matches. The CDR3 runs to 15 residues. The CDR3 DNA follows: TGTGCCAGTAGTACGTGGGACAGGGGAAGTGAAAAACTGTTTTTT. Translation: CASSTWDRGSEKLFF.

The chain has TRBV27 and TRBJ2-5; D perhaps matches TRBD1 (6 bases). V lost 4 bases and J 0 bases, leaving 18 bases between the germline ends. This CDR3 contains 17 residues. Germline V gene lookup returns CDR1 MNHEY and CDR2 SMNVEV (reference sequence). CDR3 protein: CASSSRTLRGYQETQYF. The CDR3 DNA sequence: TGTGCCAGCAGTTCCCGTACCCTGAGGGGGTACCAAGAGACCCAGTACTTC.

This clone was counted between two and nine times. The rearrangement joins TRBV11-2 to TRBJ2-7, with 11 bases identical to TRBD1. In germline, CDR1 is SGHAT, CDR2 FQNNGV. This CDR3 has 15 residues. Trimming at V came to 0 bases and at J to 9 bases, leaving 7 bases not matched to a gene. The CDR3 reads CASSLEGGQGAGQYF. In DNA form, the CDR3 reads TGTGCCAGCAGCTTAGAGGGAGGACAGGGGGCTGGGCAGTACTTC.

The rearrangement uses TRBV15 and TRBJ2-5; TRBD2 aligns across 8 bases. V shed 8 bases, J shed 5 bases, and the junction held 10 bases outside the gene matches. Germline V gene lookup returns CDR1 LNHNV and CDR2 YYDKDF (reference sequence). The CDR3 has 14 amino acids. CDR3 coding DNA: TGTGCCACCCGGCCAGCGGGGGTTTCGGAGACCCAGTACTTC. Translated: CATRPAGVSETQYF.

DNA for the CDR3: TGCGCCAGCAGCCCGCGACAGGGGGAGAAAGATGAAAAACTGTTTTTT. This sequence encodes CASSPRQGEKDEKLFF. This chain joins TRBV5-1 and TRBJ1-4; 9 bases are shared with TRBD1. V lost 4 bases and J lost 6; bases outside the gene matches: 10. CDR1 is SGHRS, CDR2 YFSETQ, per germline. The CDR3 runs 16 residues.

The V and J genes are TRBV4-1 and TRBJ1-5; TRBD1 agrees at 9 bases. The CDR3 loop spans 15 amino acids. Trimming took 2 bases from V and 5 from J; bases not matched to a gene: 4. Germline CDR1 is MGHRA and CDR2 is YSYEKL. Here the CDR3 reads CASSQSGQGHQPQHF. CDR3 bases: TGCGCCAGCAGCCAAAGTGGACAGGGGCATCAGCCCCAGCATTTT.

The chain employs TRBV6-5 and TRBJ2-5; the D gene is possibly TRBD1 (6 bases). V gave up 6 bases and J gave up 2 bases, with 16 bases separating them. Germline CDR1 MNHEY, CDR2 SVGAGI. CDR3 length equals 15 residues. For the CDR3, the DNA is TGTGCCAGCAGCCCACTTACAGGGTGGCAAGAGACCCAGTACTTC. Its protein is CASSPLTGWQETQYF.

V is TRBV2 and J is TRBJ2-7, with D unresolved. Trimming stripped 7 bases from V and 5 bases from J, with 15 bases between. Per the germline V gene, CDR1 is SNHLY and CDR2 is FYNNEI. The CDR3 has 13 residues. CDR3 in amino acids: CASILRSFDEQYF. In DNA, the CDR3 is TGTGCCAGCATCCTGAGGTCGTTTGACGAGCAGTACTTC.

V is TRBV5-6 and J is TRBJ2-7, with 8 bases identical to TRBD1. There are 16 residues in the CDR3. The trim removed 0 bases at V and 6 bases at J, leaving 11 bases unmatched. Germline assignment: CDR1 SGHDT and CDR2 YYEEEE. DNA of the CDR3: TGTGCCAGCAGCTTGGGTGTCAGGGGGCATCCCTTCGAGCAGTACGTC. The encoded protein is CASSLGVRGHPFEQYV.

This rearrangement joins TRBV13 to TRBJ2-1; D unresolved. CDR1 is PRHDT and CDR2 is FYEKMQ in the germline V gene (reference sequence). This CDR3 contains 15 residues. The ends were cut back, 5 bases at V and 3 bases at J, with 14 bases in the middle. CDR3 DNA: TGTGCCAGCAGCCCCAGCCGGTCGGGCTACAATGAGCAGTTCTTC. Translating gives CASSPSRSGYNEQFF.